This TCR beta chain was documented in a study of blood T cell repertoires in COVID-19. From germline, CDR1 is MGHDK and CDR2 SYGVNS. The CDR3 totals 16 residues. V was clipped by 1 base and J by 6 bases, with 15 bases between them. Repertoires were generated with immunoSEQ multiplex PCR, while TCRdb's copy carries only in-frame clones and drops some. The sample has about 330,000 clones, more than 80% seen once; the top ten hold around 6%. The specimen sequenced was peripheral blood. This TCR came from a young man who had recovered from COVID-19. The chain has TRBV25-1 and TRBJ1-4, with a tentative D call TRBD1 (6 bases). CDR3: CASSEFLDRPDEKLFF. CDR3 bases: TGTGCCAGCAGTGAATTCCTTGACAGGCCGGATGAAAAACTGTTTTTT.